The entry below gives a single T cell receptor (beta chain) sequence along with its context. This sample is drawn from a study of T cell changes during pregnancy in multiple sclerosis. Produced via immunoSEQ multiplex PCR; TCRdb's table is partial and in-frame only. The table lists about 39,000 clones, 80% to 95% of them singletons. CDR1 SGHAT and CDR2 FQDESV come from the germline V gene (reference sequence). The CDR3 covers 15 residues. The V end lost 1 base, the J end lost 4 bases, and 8 bases lay between the germline ends. The sequence was obtained from a female donor in good health, enrolled as a control in a pregnancy study. The rearrangement joins TRBV11-1 to TRBJ1-6; D is uncertain. This sample comprised CD4+ T cells from peripheral blood mononuclear cells, obtained in the third trimester of pregnancy. CDR3: CASSLGSEYNSPLHF. Here the CDR3 DNA reads TGTGCCAGCAGCTTAGGCTCGGAGTATAATTCACCCCTCCACTTT.